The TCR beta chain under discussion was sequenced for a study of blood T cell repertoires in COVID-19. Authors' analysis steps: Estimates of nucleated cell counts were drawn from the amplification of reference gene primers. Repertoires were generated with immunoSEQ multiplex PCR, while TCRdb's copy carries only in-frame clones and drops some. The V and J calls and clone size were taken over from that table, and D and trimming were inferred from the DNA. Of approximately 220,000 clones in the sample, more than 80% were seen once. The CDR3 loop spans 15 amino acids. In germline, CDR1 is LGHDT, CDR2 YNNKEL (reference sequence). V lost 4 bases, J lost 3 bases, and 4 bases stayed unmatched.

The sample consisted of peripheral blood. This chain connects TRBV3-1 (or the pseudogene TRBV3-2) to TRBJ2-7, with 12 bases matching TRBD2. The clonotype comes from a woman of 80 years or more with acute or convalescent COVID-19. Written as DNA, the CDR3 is TGTGCCAGCAGCCCATGGACTAGCGGGATCTACGAGCAGTACTTC. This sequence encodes CASSPWTSGIYEQYF.